This entry lists 8 T cell receptor beta chains sequenced from one sample in a study of Ad26.COV2.S vaccination and SARS-CoV-2 variants. The treatment denotes: 15 to 20 received Ad26.COV2.S at low or high dose, single or two shots; about 5 received placebo; per-sample allocation not given. After the first vaccine or placebo injection, samples were drawn on day 63. Assay: immunoSEQ multiplex PCR; the TCRdb copy retains only in-frame clones and omits some. The sample consists of some 270,000 clones, 87% of them appearing once. The sequenced sample was peripheral blood, obtained in a trial of Ad26.COV2.S vaccine versus placebo. The receptors come from a person between 18 and 60 years old who received the Ad26.COV2.S COVID-19 vaccine or a placebo.

The V call is TRBV6-5, the J call TRBJ2-3, with TRBD2 identical over 7 bases. CDR3 size: 14 residues. Germline CDR1 and CDR2: MNHEY and SVGAGI. V lost 7 bases and J lost 5; bases outside the gene matches: 9. CDR3 sequence (DNA): TGTGCCAGCACGATAGGGAGCGGGGAAGATACGCAGTATTTT. Translation gives CASTIGSGEDTQYF.

V is TRBV6-5 and J is TRBJ2-7; D is possibly TRBD1 or TRBD2 (5 bases each). The CDR3 spans 14 residues. Germline loops: CDR1 MNHEY, CDR2 SVGAGI. Trimming removed 10 bases at V and 1 base at J, with 17 bases between. The CDR3 coding sequence is TGTGCCACCCGAGGGGCGGGTCCTTCCTACGAGCAGTACTTC. Protein sequence: CATRGAGPSYEQYF.

The rearrangement joins TRBV6-2 or TRBV6-3 to TRBJ2-3, with D unresolved. Germline CDR1 MNHEY, CDR2 SVGEGT. V lost 4 bases to trimming and J lost 10 bases, with 15 bases between them. The CDR3 runs to 13 residues. CDR3 nucleotide sequence: TGTGCCAGCAGTTCCCTTCAGACTTCGCCGCAGTATTTT. Its translation is CASSSLQTSPQYF.

The V and J genes are TRBV7-3 and TRBJ1-2, with 8 bases lining up with TRBD1. The junction had 5 bases not matched to a gene; V was cut back by 5 bases and J by 6 bases. The CDR3 is 13 amino acids. Per germline, CDR1 SGHTA and CDR2 FQGTGA. CDR3 sequence: CASSQDRDHGYTF. The CDR3 DNA follows: TGTGCCAGCAGCCAGGACAGGGATCATGGCTACACCTTC.

The chain employs TRBV5-1 and TRBJ1-2, with TRBD1 identical over 8 bases. V dropped 5 bases and J dropped 5; count of bases not matched to a gene: 11. This CDR3 has 15 amino acids. Germline lookup yields CDR1 SGHRS and CDR2 YFSETQ. CDR3 protein: CASSPSSGTGYGYTF. CDR3 nucleotide sequence: TGCGCCAGCAGTCCTAGTTCTGGGACAGGTTATGGCTACACCTTC.

The V and J genes are TRBV5-1 and TRBJ2-5; 9 bases agree with TRBD1. CDR3 size: 16 residues. Germline assignment: CDR1 SGHRS and CDR2 YFSETQ. V lost 4 bases, J lost 5 bases, and 12 bases stayed unmatched. DNA for the CDR3: TGCGCCAGCAGCACCGTCCCGGGACAGGGTGTGGAGACCCAGTACTTC. The encoded protein is CASSTVPGQGVETQYF.

The chain joins TRBV21-1 to TRBJ2-7; TRBD2 is taken as the D call from the table, unchecked against the DNA. TRBV21-1 is annotated as a pseudogene. The CDR3 runs 16 residues. The CDR3 DNA reads TGTGCCAGCAGCAAAGCCGGCGGGAGGGCCGGCTACGAGCAGTACGTC. As protein: CASSKAGGRAGYEQYV.

The chain links TRBV3-1 (or the pseudogene TRBV3-2) to TRBJ1-5, with 9 bases that match TRBD1. From germline, CDR1 is LGHDT and CDR2 YNNKEL (reference sequence). The CDR3 sequence is 15 residues long. The V segment lost 4 bases and the J segment 4 bases; nucleotides outside the gene matches: 5. The CDR3 spells CASSPPGQGNQPQHF. The CDR3 DNA reads TGTGCCAGCAGCCCCCCGGGACAGGGAAATCAGCCCCAGCATTTT.